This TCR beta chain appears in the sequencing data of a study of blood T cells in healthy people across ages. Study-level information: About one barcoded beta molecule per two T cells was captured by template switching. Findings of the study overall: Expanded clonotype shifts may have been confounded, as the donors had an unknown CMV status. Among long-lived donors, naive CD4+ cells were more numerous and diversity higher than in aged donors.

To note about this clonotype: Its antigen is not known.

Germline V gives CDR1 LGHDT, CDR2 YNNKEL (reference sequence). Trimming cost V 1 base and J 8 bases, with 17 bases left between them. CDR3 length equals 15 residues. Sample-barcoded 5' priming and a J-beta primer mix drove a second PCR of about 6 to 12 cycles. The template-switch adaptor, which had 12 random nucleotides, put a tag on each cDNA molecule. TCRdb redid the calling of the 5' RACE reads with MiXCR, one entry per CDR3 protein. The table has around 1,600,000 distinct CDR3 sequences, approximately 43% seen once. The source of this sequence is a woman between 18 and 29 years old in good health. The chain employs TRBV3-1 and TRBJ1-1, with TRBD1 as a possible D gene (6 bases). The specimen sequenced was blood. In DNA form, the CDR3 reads TGTGCCAGCAGCCAAGCCCCCGCGGGACAAGGAGAAGCTTTCTTT. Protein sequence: CASSQAPAGQGEAFF.